The text below deals with one T cell receptor (beta chain). These data originate in a study of shared clonotypes between healthy human individuals. The table came from immunoSEQ multiplex PCR; TCRdb's copy has only in-frame clones and leaves some out. The table has roughly 2.6 million clones, roughly nine tenths seen once; the top ten hold 0.14%. The V end was cut by 2 bases, the J end by 2 bases, with 7 bases between. This CDR3 comprises 13 residues. Germline CDR1 is ENHRY and CDR2 is SYGVKD. The genes are TRBV10-3 and TRBJ2-7; no firm D call. The clonotype comes from a man aged 18 to 29 in good health. The material sequenced was naive CD4+ T cells sorted from blood. Subset described: CD45RA+ positively selected. In nucleotides, the CDR3 is TGTGCCATCAGTGAGAAGGCGGCCTACGAGCAGTACTTC. This codes for CAISEKAAYEQYF.